These 26 T cell receptor beta chains were sequenced from one sample in a study of cytomegalovirus exposure and HLA in healthy donors. PCR used 60 Vbeta primers and 13 Jbeta primers. Generated by immunoSEQ multiplex PCR, the TCRdb table keeps only in-frame clones and is missing some. The profile covers fewer than 250,000 clones, with about 81% appearing a single time and approximately 1.8% taken by the ten largest. The sample taken for sequencing was PBMCs. These receptors all stem from a man aged 18-30 years in good health and CMV-seronegative.

In its sample, this clone was seen once. The CDR3 here is CASSRQGPRADTQYF. The CDR3 nucleotides are TGTGCCAGCAGTAGACAGGGACCACGAGCAGATACGCAGTATTTT. The rearrangement links TRBV6-5 to TRBJ2-3; 7 nucleotides align to TRBD1. With 5 bases clipped from V and 4 bases from J, the junction kept 9 bases outside the gene matches. The CDR3 runs 15 residues. Germline assignment: CDR1 MNHEY and CDR2 SVGAGI.

Comment on this clone: One end of the junction varies from germline; a read error may be responsible. The rearrangement joins TRBV7-9 to TRBJ1-5; 11 bases are a match to TRBD1. The V gene's germline CDR1 is SEHNR and CDR2 FQNEAQ (reference sequence). The CDR3 spans 16 residues. For the CDR3, the DNA is TGTTCCAGCAGCTATGCCGGGACAGGGGGGAGACAGCCCCAGCATTTT. This codes for CSSSYAGTGGRQPQHF.

Only one count was recorded for this clone. CDR3 sequence: CASSFGVAGASDEQFF. The CDR3 DNA sequence: TGTGCCAGCAGCTTCGGCGTAGCGGGGGCTTCGGATGAGCAGTTCTTC. The rearrangement uses TRBV7-2 and TRBJ2-1, with TRBD2 identical over 9 bases. From germline, CDR1 is SGHTA and CDR2 FQGNSA. V lost 3 bases to trimming and J lost 8 bases; unmatched junction nucleotides: 11. This CDR3 is 16 amino acids long.

The chain links TRBV15 to TRBJ2-5, with 9 bases identical to TRBD1. V was pared by 0 bases and J by 5 bases, with 4 bases of the junction left unmatched. The CDR3 has 15 amino acids. CDR1 and CDR2 (germline): LNHNV, YYDKDF (reference sequence). CDR3 sequence reads: CATSRDTGGGETQYF. Here the CDR3 DNA reads TGTGCCACCAGCAGAGATACAGGGGGCGGGGAGACCCAGTACTTC.

The V gene is TRBV9, the J gene TRBJ2-2; tentative D call: TRBD1 (6 bases). The germline gives CDR1 SGDLS, CDR2 YYNGEE. CDR3 length: 15 amino acids. V dropped 4 bases and J dropped 2 bases, with 12 bases sitting between them. CDR3 amino acids: CASSPRTENTGELFF. DNA for the CDR3: TGTGCCAGCAGCCCCCGGACAGAAAACACCGGGGAGCTGTTTTTT.

V is TRBV10-3 and J is TRBJ1-6, with D maybe TRBD1 (5 bases). Trimming took 3 bases from V and 0 from J, leaving 15 bases between them. CDR1 and CDR2 from the germline V gene are ENHRY and SYGVKD. The CDR3 has 18 amino acids. Here the CDR3 DNA reads TGTGCCATCAGTGACAGGGTCTGGACGAGCTCCTATAATTCACCCCTCCACTTT. This sequence encodes CAISDRVWTSSYNSPLHF.

The gene calls are TRBV5-4 and TRBJ2-1; D gene uncertain. Germline V lookup: CDR1 SGHNT, CDR2 YYREEE (reference sequence). The V end was cut by 2 bases, the J end by 6 bases, with 9 bases between. The CDR3 spans 13 residues. This CDR3 is CASSFRGPNEQFF. The CDR3 DNA follows: TGTGCCAGCAGCTTCCGAGGTCCCAATGAGCAGTTCTTC.

The rearrangement links TRBV12-5 to TRBJ1-5, with a possible D match to TRBD1 (6 bases). The V gene's germline CDR1 is LGHNT and CDR2 FRNRAP. Trimming shortened V by 6 bases and J by 8 bases, and 17 bases separated the two germline ends. This CDR3 spans 14 amino acids. The CDR3: CASGPGAAAKPQHF. CDR3 DNA: TGTGCTAGTGGCCCAGGGGCTGCCGCCAAGCCCCAGCATTTT.

The chain uses TRBV28 and TRBJ1-2; perhaps TRBD1 as D (5 bases). Germline CDR1 is MDHEN and CDR2 is SYDVKM. The CDR3 has 17 residues. V lost 3 bases, J lost 2 bases, and 19 bases lay in between. The CDR3 protein is CASSFRFGQGLNYGYTF. Written as DNA, the CDR3 is TGTGCCAGCAGTTTCCGGTTCGGGCAGGGATTAAACTATGGCTACACCTTC.

The V and J genes are TRBV27 and TRBJ1-1; D remains ambiguous. The germline CDR1 and CDR2 sequences are MNHEY and SMNVEV (reference sequence). This CDR3 is built from 13 residues. V lost 5 bases and J 1 base, leaving 8 bases between the germline ends. Here the CDR3 DNA reads TGTGCCAGCAGTCTACAGCCGAACACTGAAGCTTTCTTT. Translating it yields CASSLQPNTEAFF.

The genes are TRBV4-3 and TRBJ2-3, with D maybe TRBD2 (7 bases). Trimming shortened V by 1 base and J by 4 bases, and 18 bases separated the two germline ends. Germline V gene sequence: CDR1 LGHNA, CDR2 YSLEER. The CDR3 runs 17 residues. This CDR3 reads CASSQAGLGGRADTQYF. The CDR3 DNA reads as TGCGCCAGCAGCCAAGCGGGACTGGGGGGGCGCGCAGATACGCAGTATTTT.

This clone has a handful of counts. The chain is built from TRBV5-6 and TRBJ1-2; no clear D gene. The V end lost 0 bases, the J end lost 4 bases, and 10 bases lay between the germline ends. CDR1 is SGHDT and CDR2 is YYEEEE in the germline V gene. The CDR3 is 14 amino acids. The CDR3 region has the DNA TGTGCCAGCAGCTTGGCGGTGGGCGCCTATGGCTACACCTTC. Protein sequence: CASSLAVGAYGYTF.

The chain carries TRBV12-5 and TRBJ2-3; TRBD1 matches 12 bases. Germline V gene data show CDR1 as LGHNT and CDR2 as FRNRAP. The CDR3 is 16 residues long. V gave up 1 base and J gave up 4 bases; unmatched junction bases: 3. CDR3 DNA sequence: TGTGCTAGTGGTTTGGGGGACAGGGGGCGAGCAGATACGCAGTATTTT. Its translation: CASGLGDRGRADTQYF.

The chain combines TRBV7-9 with TRBJ2-3; D might be TRBD2 (6 bases). Per the germline V gene, CDR1 is SEHNR and CDR2 is FQNEAQ (reference sequence). The V gene lost 5 bases and the J gene lost 0 bases, with 12 bases spanning the gap. This CDR3 is built from 15 residues. DNA for the CDR3: TGTGCCAGCAGCACCAGACTAGTTAGCACAGATACGCAGTATTTT. This gives the protein CASSTRLVSTDTQYF. The full variable domain, rest sourced from reference TRBV7-9 and TRBJ2-3, is DTGVSQNPRHKITKRGQNVTFRCDPISEHNRLYWYRQTLGQGPEFLTYFQNEAQLEKSRLLSDRFSAERPKGSFSTLEIQRTEQGDSAMYLCASSTRLVSTDTQYFGPGTRLTVL.

The chain joins TRBV9 to TRBJ2-4, with 7 bases aligning to TRBD1. The CDR3 runs to 14 residues. V was pared by 4 bases and J by 9 bases, with 10 bases of the junction left unmatched. The germline CDR1 and CDR2 sequences are SGDLS and YYNGEE. The chain's CDR3 is CASSTGATASIQYF. The DNA of the CDR3 is TGTGCCAGCAGCACAGGGGCCACGGCGAGCATTCAGTACTTC.

This chain connects TRBV7-2 to TRBJ1-2, with a tentative D call TRBD1 (6 bases). V gave up 3 bases and J gave up 6 bases, with 11 bases separating them. CDR3 length: 13 amino acids. Germline V gives CDR1 SGHTA, CDR2 FQGNSA. The CDR3 spells CASSFGRGHGYTF. DNA for the CDR3: TGTGCCAGCAGCTTTGGCAGGGGCCATGGCTACACCTTC.

On this clone: Other DNA sequences in the sample encode the same CDR3. This chain links TRBV12-5 with TRBJ2-3, with D possibly being TRBD1 (6 bases). The CDR3 consists of 15 residues. Germline loops: CDR1 LGHNT, CDR2 FRNRAP. The ends were cut back, 6 bases at V and 1 base at J, with 14 bases in the middle. CDR3 loop: CASGRWDTGTDTQYF. CDR3 coding DNA: TGTGCTAGTGGCCGTTGGGACACGGGCACAGATACGCAGTATTTT.

The chain links TRBV27 to TRBJ2-7; 12 bases are a match to TRBD1. V dropped 2 bases and J dropped 6; count of bases not matched to a gene: 8. Germline V lookup: CDR1 MNHEY, CDR2 SMNVEV (reference sequence). The CDR3 runs to 16 residues. This chain's CDR3 is CASSLPGTGGYVEQYF. DNA for the CDR3: TGTGCCAGCAGTTTACCGGGGACAGGGGGCTACGTCGAGCAGTACTTC.

For the CDR3, the DNA is TGTGCCAGCAGCTTATATGGCGGGGGCGTCCAGAGCTCCTACAATGAGCAGTTCTTC. Its translation is CASSLYGGGVQSSYNEQFF. The V call is TRBV11-3, the J call TRBJ2-1; maybe TRBD2 (7 bases). The V gene's germline CDR1 is SGHNT and CDR2 YENEEA. The CDR3 is 19 amino acids. Trimming took off 2 bases at V and 0 bases at J, with 20 bases between the two ends.

The chain carries TRBV9 and TRBJ1-2, with D maybe TRBD1 (6 bases). Trimming took off 0 bases at V and 8 bases at J, with 14 bases between the two ends. This CDR3 has 14 residues. Looked up from germline, CDR1 is SGDLS and CDR2 is YYNGEE. The CDR3, as DNA: TGTGCCAGCAGCGTAGCTACGACAGGCGGCGGCTACACCTTC. Its protein is CASSVATTGGGYTF. Full variable domain (missing parts from reference TRBV9 and TRBJ1-2): DSGVTQTPKHLITATGQRVTLRCSPRSGDLSVYWYQQSLDQGLQFLIQYYNGEERAKGNILERFSAQQFPDLHSELNLSSLELGDSALYFCASSVATTGGGYTFGSGTRLTVV.

The sample holds one count of this clone. The chain uses TRBV14 and TRBJ1-2; D not resolved. The CDR3 extends over 13 amino acids. From germline, CDR1 is SGHDN and CDR2 FVKESK. V lost 1 base, J lost 8 bases, and 11 bases lay in between. CDR3 nucleotide sequence: TGTGCCAGCAGCCAAGTTTCAGGTCAAGGCTACACCTTC. Translated: CASSQVSGQGYTF.

The V call is TRBV7-2, the J call TRBJ2-6; TRBD2 matches at 7 bases. This CDR3 is built from 17 residues. The germline CDR1 and CDR2 sequences are SGHTA and FQGNSA. Trimming removed 5 bases from V and 2 bases from J; junction bases left unmatched: 9. CDR3 region: CASSPLGGGAGANVLTF. CDR3 in DNA: TGTGCCAGCAGCCCCCTGGGGGGGGGTGCTGGGGCCAACGTCCTGACTTTC.

This clone was recorded once. The chain is built from TRBV10-1 and TRBJ2-3, with D possibly matching TRBD2 (6 bases). Trimming left V 4 bases short and J 2 bases short, with 16 bases between. The CDR3 covers 16 residues. CDR1 is WNHNN, CDR2 SYGVQD, per germline (reference sequence). The CDR3 nucleotides read TGCGCCAGCAGTGGTCCTAGCGAGGGGCCCACAGATACGCAGTATTTT. Translation: CASSGPSEGPTDTQYF.

As for this clone: One junction end disagrees with the germline gene, perhaps due to a read error. This chain links TRBV28 with TRBJ2-5, with TRBD2 identical over 7 bases. The CDR3 consists of 15 residues. Germline lookup yields CDR1 MDHEN and CDR2 SYDVKM. In DNA form, the CDR3 reads TGTGCCACCAGTACTCTCACTAGCGCAGGAGAGACCCAGTACTTC. It codes for CATSTLTSAGETQYF.

The V gene is TRBV6-1, the J gene TRBJ1-2, with 7 bases fitting TRBD1. J gave up 1 base and V 6 bases, and 5 bases lay outside the gene matches. CDR1 and CDR2 (germline): MNHNS, SASEGT. The CDR3 runs 14 residues. CDR3: CASRARQGNYGYTF. The CDR3 DNA sequence: TGTGCCAGCAGGGCTCGACAGGGTAACTATGGCTACACCTTC.

The J gene is TRBJ2-7, the V gene TRBV27; 7 bases match TRBD1. The germline V gene encodes CDR1 MNHEY and CDR2 SMNVEV (reference sequence). CDR3 size: 14 residues. Trimming cost V 2 bases and J 2 bases; bases outside gene matches: 3. CDR3 sequence: CASSLRQGPYEQYF. CDR3 nucleotide sequence: TGTGCCAGCAGTTTACGACAGGGCCCCTACGAGCAGTACTTC.